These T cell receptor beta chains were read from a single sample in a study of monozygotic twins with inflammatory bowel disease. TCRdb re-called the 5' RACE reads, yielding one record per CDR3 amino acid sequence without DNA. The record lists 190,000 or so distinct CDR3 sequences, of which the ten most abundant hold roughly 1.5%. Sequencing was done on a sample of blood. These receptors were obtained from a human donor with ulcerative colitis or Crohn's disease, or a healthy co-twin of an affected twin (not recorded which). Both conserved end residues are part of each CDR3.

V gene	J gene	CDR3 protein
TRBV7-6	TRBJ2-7	CASSPNTHRVVPYEQYF
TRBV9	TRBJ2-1	CASSVDQAGHEQFF
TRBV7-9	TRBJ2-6	CASSLAKSGANVLTF
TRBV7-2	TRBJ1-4	CASSQGGGPNEKLFF
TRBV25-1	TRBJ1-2	CASSEGTGGVGYTF
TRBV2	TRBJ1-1	CASTEQGLQAFF
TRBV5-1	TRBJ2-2	CASSLGFLEITGELFF
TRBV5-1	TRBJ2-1	CASSLAQGGAYNEQFF
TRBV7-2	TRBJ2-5	CASSLAATQETQYF
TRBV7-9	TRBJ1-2	CASSLDVRYNYGYTF
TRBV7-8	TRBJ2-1	CASKRQVVDEQFF
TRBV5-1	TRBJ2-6	CASSLDGTRANVLTF
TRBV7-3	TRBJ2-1	CASSPQGPQGADSYNEQFF
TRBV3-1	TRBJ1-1	CASSQDLGTTEAFF
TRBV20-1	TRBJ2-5	CSATGRLPWQETQYF
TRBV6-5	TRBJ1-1	CASSYNSNTEAFF
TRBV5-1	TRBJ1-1	CASSWGPGQGMNTEAFF
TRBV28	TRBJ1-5	CASSPLGEGTYSNQPQHF
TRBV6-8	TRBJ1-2	CASGFQGAQYGYTF
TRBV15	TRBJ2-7	CATSREAAYEQYF
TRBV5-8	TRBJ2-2	CASSAGQGWNTGELFF
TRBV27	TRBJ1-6	CASSFKNDSPLHF
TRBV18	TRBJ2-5	CASSPGRQQETQYF
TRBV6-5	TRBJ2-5	CASRTGARETQYF
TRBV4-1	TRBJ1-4	CASSQEVGVNEKLFF
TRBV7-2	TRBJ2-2	CASSLVGPGGTGELFF
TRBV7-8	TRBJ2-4	CASSRSTSGANKNIQYF
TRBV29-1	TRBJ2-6	CSIARGAGANVLTF
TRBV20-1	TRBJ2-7	CSASWLSSYEQYF
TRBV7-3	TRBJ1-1	CASSLSGDRDTEAFF
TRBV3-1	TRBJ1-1	CASSPPGRHSEAFF
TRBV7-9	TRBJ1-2	CASSPDRLGYGYTF
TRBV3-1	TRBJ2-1	CASSPNGLDEQFF
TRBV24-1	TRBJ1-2	CATGDTGANGYTF
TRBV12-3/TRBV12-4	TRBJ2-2	CASRFRGGASATGELFF
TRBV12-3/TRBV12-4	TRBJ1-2	CASTYRFYGYTF
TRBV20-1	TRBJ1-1	CSAPWAGANTEAFF
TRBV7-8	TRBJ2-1	CASSPHQPGISYNEQFF
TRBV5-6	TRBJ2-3	CASSLRSGGARETQYF
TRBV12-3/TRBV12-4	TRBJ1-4	CASSYQGAGKEKLFF
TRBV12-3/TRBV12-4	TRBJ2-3	CASSFLPMGADTQYF
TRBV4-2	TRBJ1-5	CASSQGGRPLNQPQHF
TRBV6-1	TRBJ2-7	CASSESQGSEQYF
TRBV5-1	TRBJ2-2	CASTPRAEGGELFF
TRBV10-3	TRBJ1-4	CAISESMGNEKLFF
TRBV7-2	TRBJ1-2	CASSSPRTVRGYTF
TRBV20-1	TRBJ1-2	CSARDGRGLAYGYTF
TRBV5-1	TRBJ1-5	CASSFGAGRNQPQHF
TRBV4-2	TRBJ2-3	CASSQGGFSTDTQYF
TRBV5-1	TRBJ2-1	CASSTTLAGGYNEQFF
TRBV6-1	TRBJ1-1	CASSERGWAEAFF
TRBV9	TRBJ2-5	CASSVGWPQETQYF
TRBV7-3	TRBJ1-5	CASSLNGGFGNQPQHF
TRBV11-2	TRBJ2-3	CASSLRVLTDTQYF
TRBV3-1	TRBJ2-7	CASSISSYEQYF
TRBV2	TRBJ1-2	CASSEGFGYGYTF
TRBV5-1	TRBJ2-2	CASSPNRRGATNTGELFF
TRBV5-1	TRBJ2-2	CASSLLGYTGELFF
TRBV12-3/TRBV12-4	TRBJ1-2	CASSSPGVKGYTF
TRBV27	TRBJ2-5	CASSLLAVGQETQYF